This T cell receptor beta chain was documented in a study of shared clonotypes between healthy human individuals. Note on this clone: Its target is unknown.

This CDR3 has 14 amino acids. In germline, CDR1 is LNHDA, CDR2 SQIVND (reference sequence). V lost 5 bases to trimming and J lost 6 bases, with 13 bases between them. The table came from immunoSEQ multiplex PCR; TCRdb's copy has only in-frame clones and leaves some out. The table lists roughly 520,000 clones, around 95% of them singletons. Findings of the study overall: Sequencing of the sorted subsets was shown by rarefaction to be incomplete despite large depth.

This clonotype was sampled from a woman in her twenties or thirties in good health. The rearrangement links TRBV19 to TRBJ2-2; D is undetermined. Sequenced input: naive CD4+ T cells sorted from blood. Subset reported: CD45RA+ positively selected. The CDR3 protein is CASSPTDSAGELFF. As DNA, the CDR3 is TGTGCCAGTAGTCCAACTGACTCAGCCGGGGAGCTGTTTTTT.